A selection of T cell receptor beta chains follows, all from one sample in a study of blood T cell repertoires in COVID-19. Sequencing used immunoSEQ multiplex PCR; TCRdb keeps in-frame clones, though not all of them. The sample consists of 150,000 to 200,000 clones, approximately 83% of them appearing once. The specimen was peripheral blood. The receptors come from a man in his 70s with active or convalescent COVID-19. Both conserved end residues are part of each CDR3. D genes are given only for firm matches. Expanded clones get a size class; other rows say once, few or many, or leave the size out.

clone_size j_call v_call d_call cdr3_aa cdr3_nt
NA TRBJ2-2 TRBV5-1 NA CASSFRGTGELFF TGCGCCAGCAGCTTTAGGGGCACCGGGGAGCTGTTTTTT
NA TRBJ2-3 TRBV7-3 TRBD2 CASSLSGRRADTQYF TGTGCCAGCAGCTTGAGCGGGAGGAGGGCAGATACGCAGTATTTT
few TRBJ1-5 TRBV19 NA CASIERLGRNQPQHF TGTGCCAGTATCGAGAGGCTGGGGCGCAATCAGCCCCAGCATTTT
NA TRBJ2-7 TRBV6-5 TRBD1 CASSYVGQAGEQYF TGTGCCAGCAGTTACGTAGGACAGGCTGGGGAGCAGTACTTC
NA TRBJ1-1 TRBV19 NA CASRGRAGRTEAFF TGTGCCAGTAGGGGACGAGCGGGGCGGACTGAAGCTTTCTTT
NA TRBJ1-2 TRBV7-3 TRBD1 CASSERQGLGYTF TGTGCCAGCAGCGAACGACAGGGCTTAGGCTACACCTTC
NA TRBJ2-5 TRBV6-5 TRBD1 CASRRGTGQETQYF TGTGCCAGCAGAAGGGGGACAGGCCAAGAGACCCAGTACTTC
NA TRBJ2-5 TRBV2 TRBD1 CASSYTGAEETQYF TGTGCCAGCAGTTACACAGGGGCTGAAGAGACCCAGTACTTC
NA TRBJ1-2 TRBV6-5 TRBD1 CASSPGQGGGYTF TGTGCCAGCAGCCCCGGACAGGGCGGTGGCTACACCTTC
NA TRBJ2-2 TRBV4-1 NA CASSSHTIANTGELFF TGCGCCAGCAGCTCTCACACCATCGCGAACACCGGGGAGCTGTTTTTT
few TRBJ1-2 TRBV5-1 TRBD1 CASTVGAGGGYTF TGCGCCAGCACCGTCGGGGCAGGGGGCGGCTACACCTTC
NA TRBJ1-6 TRBV28 NA CASRPQGTGNSPLHF TGTGCCAGTCGCCCACAGGGTACGGGCAATTCACCCCTCCACTTT
once TRBJ2-6 TRBV30 NA CAWSVAQISGANVLTF TGTGCCTGGAGTGTGGCACAAATCTCTGGGGCCAACGTCCTGACTTTC
NA TRBJ2-7 TRBV4-3 TRBD2 CASSQGAGTSGGYEQYF TGCGCCAGCAGCCAAGGTGCCGGGACTAGCGGGGGTTACGAGCAGTACTTC
once TRBJ2-3 TRBV5-6 TRBD1 CASSAPGTGILSDTQYF TGTGCCAGCAGCGCGCCAGGGACAGGGATCCTTTCAGATACGCAGTATTTT
few TRBJ1-1 TRBV2 TRBD1 CASNLQGMNTEAFF TGTGCCAGCAATCTACAGGGGATGAACACTGAAGCTTTCTTT
NA TRBJ2-5 TRBV7-6 TRBD1 CASSLGTIEGANLETQYF TGTGCCAGCAGCTTAGGGACAATTGAGGGGGCTAACTTGGAGACCCAGTACTTC
NA TRBJ2-3 TRBV4-1 TRBD2 CASSQGGAGGGTDTQYF TGCGCCAGCAGCCAAGGGGGAGCGGGAGGAGGGACAGATACGCAGTATTTT
once TRBJ1-1 TRBV2 NA CASIFRGLNTEAFF TGTGCCAGCATCTTCAGGGGACTGAACACTGAAGCTTTCTTT
NA TRBJ1-2 TRBV19 NA CASSNPFRGYGYTF TGTGCCAGTAGTAATCCCTTTAGGGGCTATGGCTACACCTTC
NA TRBJ2-7 TRBV7-2 NA CASSPLRREQYF TGTGCCAGCAGTCCACTACGGAGGGAGCAGTACTTC
NA TRBJ2-2 TRBV5-4 NA CASSPTGGNTNTGELFF TGTGCCAGCAGCCCCACTGGGGGGAATACGAACACCGGGGAGCTGTTTTTT
NA TRBJ1-1 TRBV19 NA CASSAATGVNTEAFF TGTGCCAGTAGTGCTGCGACAGGAGTGAACACTGAAGCTTTCTTT
NA TRBJ2-1 TRBV19 NA CASSMSPSYNEQFF TGTGCCAGTAGTATGAGCCCCTCCTACAATGAGCAGTTCTTC
NA TRBJ2-3 TRBV6-2/TRBV6-3 NA CASSVQEADTQYF TGTGCCAGCAGCGTCCAAGAGGCAGATACGCAGTATTTT
NA TRBJ2-7 TRBV10-3 TRBD1 CAISSQGTGQGYEQYF TGTGCCATCAGTTCCCAGGGGACGGGACAGGGCTACGAGCAGTACTTC
NA TRBJ2-7 TRBV5-1 NA CASRPVPGDGEQYF TGCGCCAGCAGGCCCGTTCCAGGCGATGGGGAGCAGTACTTC
NA TRBJ1-6 TRBV9 NA CASSVALAGNSPLHF TGTGCCAGCAGCGTAGCTTTGGCGGGGAATTCACCCCTCCACTTT
NA TRBJ2-5 TRBV5-4 NA CASSLVGGEGTQYF TGTGCCAGCAGCTTGGTGGGGGGTGAAGGGACCCAGTACTTC
few TRBJ1-3 TRBV10-2 TRBD1 CASSESDRWSGNTIYF TGCGCCAGCAGTGAGTCGGACAGGTGGTCTGGAAACACCATATATTTT
NA TRBJ2-3 TRBV24-1 NA CATSDPEDVTDTQYF TGTGCCACCAGTGATCCTGAGGATGTCACAGATACGCAGTATTTT
NA TRBJ2-2 TRBV18 TRBD1 CASSSGTGLTGELFF TGTGCCAGCTCGTCCGGGACAGGGCTCACCGGGGAGCTGTTTTTT
NA TRBJ2-5 TRBV29-1 TRBD2 CSVARTRREETQYF TGCAGCGTAGCAAGAACCAGGCGGGAGGAGACCCAGTACTTC
few TRBJ1-1 TRBV30 NA CAWLGARGRDTEAFF TGTGCCTGGTTGGGGGCAAGGGGCAGAGACACTGAAGCTTTCTTT
NA TRBJ2-1 TRBV5-1 TRBD2 CASSSAGAGTTGNEQFF TGCGCCAGCAGCTCAGCCGGAGCGGGGACGACTGGCAATGAGCAGTTCTTC
NA TRBJ2-7 TRBV28 TRBD1 CASRWGTGVPSYEQYF TGTGCCAGCAGGTGGGGGACAGGGGTCCCCTCCTACGAGCAGTACTTC
few TRBJ1-4 TRBV4-1 NA CASSQDPLLGAVDEKLFF TGCGCCAGCAGCCAAGACCCCCTCCTAGGGGCGGTTGATGAAAAACTGTTTTTT
NA TRBJ1-5 TRBV18 NA CASSHSGQPQHF TGTGCCAGCTCACACAGCGGACAGCCCCAGCATTTT
NA TRBJ2-7 TRBV10-3 NA CAIGADYEQYF TGTGCCATCGGGGCAGACTACGAGCAGTACTTC
NA TRBJ2-7 TRBV18 NA CASSPRQVYEQYF TGTGCCAGCTCACCAAGACAGGTCTACGAGCAGTACTTC
NA TRBJ2-7 TRBV19 NA CASRDRQPPYEQYF TGTGCCAGTAGAGACAGGCAACCTCCTTACGAGCAGTACTTC
NA TRBJ1-5 TRBV18 NA CASSPGAGADQPQHF TGTGCCAGCTCTCCCGGGGCAGGGGCCGATCAGCCCCAGCATTTT
NA TRBJ1-6 TRBV5-5 NA CASSAGQTGPAYNSPLHF TGTGCCAGCAGCGCAGGACAGACCGGCCCGGCCTATAATTCACCCCTCCACTTT
NA TRBJ2-1 TRBV4-1 NA CASSQDSRGRNEQFF TGCGCCAGCAGCCAAGATAGCCGTGGGAGAAATGAGCAGTTCTTC
NA TRBJ1-2 TRBV14 TRBD1 CASSPTGVNGYTF TGTGCCAGCAGTCCGACAGGGGTAAATGGCTACACCTTC
NA TRBJ1-5 TRBV7-2 TRBD1 CASSLQGGNQPQHF TGTGCCAGCAGTTTACAGGGGGGCAATCAGCCCCAGCATTTT
few TRBJ1-5 TRBV3-1/TRBV3-2 NA CASSQGAQPYSNQPQHF TGTGCCAGCAGCCAAGGGGCCCAACCCTATAGCAATCAGCCCCAGCATTTT
NA TRBJ2-2 TRBV5-1 TRBD2 CASSLVVGGPATGELFF TGCGCCAGCAGCTTGGTTGTGGGAGGGCCGGCCACCGGGGAGCTGTTTTTT
NA TRBJ2-1 TRBV7-9 NA CASSSLGEQFF TGTGCCAGCAGCTCACTTGGTGAGCAGTTCTTC
few TRBJ1-1 TRBV7-9 TRBD1 CASSLGGQLNTEAFF TGTGCCAGCAGCTTAGGGGGACAGTTGAACACTGAAGCTTTCTTT
NA TRBJ1-6 TRBV5-4 TRBD1 CASSLPGQGVNSPLHF TGTGCCAGCAGCTTGCCGGGGCAGGGGGTTAATTCACCCCTCCACTTT
once TRBJ1-4 TRBV2 NA CASKNSRSTNEKLFF TGTGCCAGCAAGAACAGTAGATCAACTAATGAAAAACTGTTTTTT
NA TRBJ1-3 TRBV25-1 NA CASSNLNSGNTIYF TGTGCCAGCAGTAACTTAAACTCTGGAAACACCATATATTTT
NA TRBJ1-5 TRBV6-2/TRBV6-3 NA CASSRTASNQPQHF TGTGCCAGCAGTAGGACAGCTAGCAATCAGCCCCAGCATTTT
NA TRBJ1-2 TRBV20-1 TRBD1 CSASQGGILYGYTF TGCAGTGCTAGTCAAGGGGGCATATTATATGGCTACACCTTC
NA TRBJ1-4 TRBV6-1 NA CASSDQYRQVNNEKLFF TGTGCCAGCAGTGACCAATATCGACAGGTGAATAATGAAAAACTGTTTTTT
NA TRBJ1-4 TRBV16 NA CASSQYEGAEKLFF TGTGCCAGCAGCCAATACGAAGGGGCGGAAAAACTGTTTTTT
few TRBJ2-2 TRBV5-1 NA CASSFYGGPGTGELFF TGCGCCAGCAGCTTTTACGGAGGGCCGGGCACCGGGGAGCTGTTTTTT
NA TRBJ1-4 TRBV6-5 TRBD1 CASRWGQGDEKLFF TGTGCCAGCAGGTGGGGACAGGGCGATGAAAAACTGTTTTTT
NA TRBJ1-1 TRBV4-3 TRBD1 CASSQGRGQGANTEAFF TGCGCCAGCAGCCAAGGCCGGGGACAGGGGGCTAATACTGAAGCTTTCTTT